A single sample gave rise to the 23 T cell receptor beta chains below, sequenced in a study of blood T cell repertoires in COVID-19. Assay: immunoSEQ multiplex PCR; the TCRdb copy retains only in-frame clones and omits some. This table has about 120,000 clones, 65% to 90% appearing once. Sequencing input: peripheral blood. Every receptor here comes from a woman in her fifties or sixties with acute or convalescent COVID-19.

The rearrangement links TRBV4-3 to TRBJ1-2; D unclear. Trimming took 0 bases from V and 8 from J, leaving 10 bases between them. Germline values: CDR1 LGHNA, CDR2 YSLEER. This CDR3 has 13 residues. The CDR3: CASSQDRLWGYTF. The CDR3 region has the DNA TGCGCCAGCAGCCAAGATAGACTGTGGGGCTACACCTTC.

The rearrangement joins TRBV28 to TRBJ2-3; 8 nucleotides align to TRBD2. This CDR3 has 13 amino acids. Germline V gene data show CDR1 as MDHEN and CDR2 as SYDVKM. The ends lost 3 bases at V and 4 bases at J; junction bases unmatched: 0. The CDR3 DNA is TGTGCCAGCAGTTTCGGGGGGGCAGATACGCAGTATTTT. This encodes CASSFGGADTQYF.

The genes are TRBV3-1 (or the pseudogene TRBV3-2) and TRBJ2-7, with D possibly TRBD2 on 7 matching bases. There are 15 residues in the CDR3. Per the germline V gene, CDR1 is LGHDT and CDR2 is YNNKEL (reference sequence). Trimming took 0 bases from V and 6 from J, leaving 15 bases between them. In nucleotides, the CDR3 is TGTGCCAGCAGCCAAGATTCGGGGGGCGGACTCGAGCAGTACTTC. This gives the protein CASSQDSGGGLEQYF.

The chain uses TRBV7-2 and TRBJ1-1, with D perhaps TRBD1 (6 bases). Germline V gene lookup returns CDR1 SGHTA and CDR2 FQGNSA. The germline V and J ends were trimmed by 5 bases and 4 bases, with 14 bases remaining between them. The CDR3 consists of 14 residues. DNA for the CDR3: TGTGCCAGCAGCACACGCAGGGGAGCCACTGAAGCTTTCTTT. Translation: CASSTRRGATEAFF.

The chain links TRBV4-3 to TRBJ2-7; 9 bases are shared with TRBD2. The germline V gene has CDR1 LGHNA and CDR2 YSLEER. V shed 0 bases, J shed 3 bases, and the junction held 6 bases outside the gene matches. CDR3 length equals 16 residues. The CDR3 nucleotides read TGCGCCAGCAGCCAAGATCTTAGCGGGGGCCTCTACGAGCAGTACTTC. This codes for CASSQDLSGGLYEQYF.

The gene calls are TRBV29-1 and TRBJ1-1; maybe TRBD1 (5 bases). CDR3 length: 15 residues. Germline loops: CDR1 SQVTM, CDR2 ANQGSEA. V was pared by 6 bases and J by 3 bases, with 20 bases between. CDR3 amino acids: CSVLPLRVSDTEAFF. DNA for the CDR3: TGCAGCGTCCTTCCCCTCAGGGTCTCGGACACTGAAGCTTTCTTT. The full variable domain, its missing parts supplied by reference TRBV29-1 and TRBJ1-1, is SAVISQKPSRDICQRGTSLTIQCQVDSQVTMMFWYRQQPGQSLTLIATANQGSEATYESGFVIDKFPISRPNLTFSTLTVSNMSPEDSSIYLCSVLPLRVSDTEAFFGQGTRLTVV.

This chain links TRBV5-1 with TRBJ2-2, with D possibly matching TRBD1 (6 bases). CDR3 length equals 15 residues. V was trimmed by 1 base and J by 4 bases, leaving 11 bases between them. The germline V gene has CDR1 SGHRS and CDR2 YFSETQ. As DNA, the CDR3 is TGCGCCAGCAGCTTGTTACAGGGTGCCACCGGGGAGCTGTTTTTT. Its translation is CASSLLQGATGELFF.

This clone came up once. The genes are TRBV12-3 or TRBV12-4 and TRBJ1-5; D is ambiguous. The CDR3 length is 13 residues. The ends were cut back, 6 bases at V and 11 bases at J, with 17 bases in the middle. CDR3 bases: TGTGCCAGCAGCCCCGCGGGGTTTGGAGCCCAGCATTTT. It specifies CASSPAGFGAQHF.

This clone appeared a few times. The V gene is TRBV5-1, the J gene TRBJ2-1; 11 bases align to TRBD2. The CDR3 sequence is 15 residues long. Germline CDR1 reads SGHRS; CDR2 reads YFSETQ. Losses at the gene ends were 2 bases for V and 6 bases for J; bases not matched to a gene: 4. Here the CDR3 reads CASSLPSGGFNEQFF. The CDR3 DNA is TGCGCCAGCAGCTTACCTAGCGGGGGGTTCAATGAGCAGTTCTTC.

The rearrangement joins TRBV19 to TRBJ2-2, with 7 bases identical to TRBD2. Looked up from germline, CDR1 is LNHDA and CDR2 is SQIVND (reference sequence). This CDR3 has 15 amino acids. Trimming at V came to 3 bases and at J to 7 bases, leaving 8 bases not matched to a gene. CDR3 in amino acids: CASSIGGSGFGELFF. For the CDR3, the DNA is TGTGCCAGTAGTATCGGGGGGTCGGGGTTCGGGGAGCTGTTTTTT.

The chain carries TRBV7-2 and TRBJ1-3, with 8 bases aligning to TRBD1. Per germline, CDR1 SGHTA and CDR2 FQGNSA. The ends lost 3 bases at V and 0 bases at J; junction bases unmatched: 13. The CDR3 runs 19 residues. The CDR3 DNA reads TGTGCCAGCAGCTTGATGCCAGGGGGCATTGTAGGCTCTGGAAACACCATATATTTT. Protein: CASSLMPGGIVGSGNTIYF.

The rearrangement joins TRBV11-2 to TRBJ1-2, with 8 bases that match TRBD1. V shed 3 bases, J shed 10 bases, and the junction held 7 bases outside the gene matches. The CDR3 has 13 amino acids. Per germline, CDR1 SGHAT and CDR2 FQNNGV. DNA for the CDR3: TGTGCCAGCAGCTTCCTCCAGGACAGGGTCTACACCTTC. It yields the protein CASSFLQDRVYTF.

The chain is built from TRBV7-2 and TRBJ2-5; weak D call: TRBD1 (5 bases). Looked up from germline, CDR1 is SGHTA and CDR2 is FQGNSA. V gave up 1 base and J gave up 7 bases, with 13 bases separating them. This CDR3 comprises 14 residues. CDR3 in DNA: TGTGCCAGCAGCTTAGTCGGCAGGGATGGGACCCAGTACTTC. Protein: CASSLVGRDGTQYF.

The genes are TRBV4-3 and TRBJ1-5; TRBD1 might be the D (5 bases). V was shortened by 1 base and J by 9 bases, with 13 bases between the two germline ends. The CDR3 spans 14 residues. Germline CDR1 and CDR2: LGHNA and YSLEER. CDR3 protein: CASSQVAGEGPQHF. The CDR3 DNA sequence: TGCGCCAGCAGCCAAGTAGCGGGGGAAGGGCCCCAGCATTTT.

This clone has more than one count but fewer than ten. The rearrangement links TRBV18 to TRBJ2-5, with 10 bases aligning to TRBD1. The V gene end was trimmed by 2 bases and the J gene end by 5 bases; junction bases not matched to a gene: 5. The CDR3 extends over 15 amino acids. CDR1 is KGHSH and CDR2 is LQKENI in the germline V gene. DNA of the CDR3: TGTGCCAGCTCACCATCGACAGGGGGCGTCGAGACCCAGTACTTC. This codes for CASSPSTGGVETQYF.

The chain employs TRBV4-3 and TRBJ1-2, with D unclear. Germline CDR1 is LGHNA and CDR2 is YSLEER. Trimming pared 1 base from V and 2 bases from J, leaving 14 bases between. The CDR3 covers 16 residues. CDR3 sequence: CASSQVINRGNYGYTF. The CDR3 DNA follows: TGCGCCAGCAGCCAAGTTATAAATCGAGGAAACTATGGCTACACCTTC.

The chain has TRBV7-7 and TRBJ1-1, with no clear D. Germline V CDR1 and CDR2: SSHAT, FNYEAQ (reference sequence). This CDR3 has 14 residues. The CDR3 protein is CARSPGPKNTEAFF. In DNA form, the CDR3 reads TGTGCTAGGTCCCCAGGTCCAAAGAACACTGAAGCTTTCTTT.

The chain combines TRBV5-4 with TRBJ1-5; 7 bases fit TRBD1. Looked up from germline, CDR1 is SGHNT and CDR2 is YYREEE (reference sequence). The trim removed 4 bases at V and 5 bases at J, leaving 6 bases unmatched. This CDR3 is built from 14 residues. CDR3 sequence reads: CASSLDRAHQPQHF. CDR3 nucleotides: TGTGCCAGCAGCCTAGACAGGGCGCATCAGCCCCAGCATTTT.

The chain carries TRBV30 and TRBJ2-3; 10 nucleotides line up with TRBD1. CDR3 size: 13 residues. Germline CDR1 is GTSNPN and CDR2 is SVGIG (reference sequence). J was trimmed by 4 bases and V by 5 bases; bases with no gene match: 3. Written as DNA, the CDR3 is TGTGCCTGGGACAGGGGGCGTGCAGATACGCAGTATTTT. It codes for CAWDRGRADTQYF.

V gene TRBV6-5 combines with J gene TRBJ2-1; the match to TRBD1 covers 8 bases. CDR1 and CDR2 from the germline V gene are MNHEY and SVGAGI. This CDR3 is 13 amino acids long. V gave up 6 bases and J gave up 9 bases; unmatched junction bases: 7. The CDR3 DNA reads as TGTGCCAGCAGCACAGACAGGGGAGGTGAGCAGTTCTTC. It translates to CASSTDRGGEQFF.

The chain is built from TRBV6-2 or TRBV6-3 and TRBJ1-2; TRBD1 might be the D (6 bases). Germline CDR1 MNHEY, CDR2 SVGEGT. The CDR3 runs 12 residues. The V gene lost 6 bases and the J gene lost 2 bases, with 7 bases spanning the gap. The CDR3 DNA reads as TGTGCCAGCAGCAGGGGCAACTATGGCTACACCTTC. Translation: CASSRGNYGYTF.

The rearrangement links TRBV7-8 to TRBJ1-4; D remains ambiguous. This CDR3 is 15 amino acids long. Germline CDR1 reads SGHVS; CDR2 reads FQNEAQ. The germline V and J ends were trimmed by 4 bases and 7 bases, with 16 bases remaining between them. CDR3 sequence: CASSSEAASGEKLFF. As DNA, the CDR3 is TGTGCCAGCAGCTCCGAGGCAGCCTCGGGTGAAAAACTGTTTTTT.

The chain joins TRBV6-5 to TRBJ2-1; perhaps TRBD1 as D (5 bases). Germline CDR1 reads MNHEY; CDR2 reads SVGAGI. The CDR3 loop spans 14 amino acids. The V gene lost 2 bases and the J gene lost 6 bases, with 11 bases spanning the gap. CDR3 region: CASSYPDKPNEQFF. The CDR3 DNA is TGTGCCAGCAGTTACCCGGACAAGCCCAATGAGCAGTTCTTC.